This is a list of T cell receptor beta chains from one sample in a study of blood T cell repertoires in COVID-19. The method was immunoSEQ multiplex PCR; TCRdb's version includes in-frame clones alone and lacks a portion of them. The data contain 75,000 to 100,000 clones, about 80% of them singletons. Sequencing used peripheral blood. The origin of the receptors is a man in his sixties or seventies with acute or convalescent COVID-19. Both conserved end residues are part of each CDR3. D genes are given only for firm matches. The size entry is marked missing in some rows and otherwise reads once, few, many or a size class.

once TRBD1 TRBJ2-3 TRBV7-9 TGTGCCAGCAGCTTCCGGGACAGGGGGCGGACAGATACGCAGTATTTT CASSFRDRGRTDTQYF
NA NA TRBJ1-3 TRBV4-2 TGTGCCAGCAGCCAAGTGGTGGAGTCCTCTGGAAACACCATATATTTT CASSQVVESSGNTIYF
NA TRBD1 TRBJ2-7 TRBV5-1 TGCGCCAGCAGCTTAGGGGGGACAGGGAAGCACGAGCAGTACTTC CASSLGGTGKHEQYF
NA NA TRBJ2-2 TRBV24-1 TGTGCCACCAGTGATTTGCTGCAGGGGGGTGACACCGGGGAGCTGTTTTTT CATSDLLQGGDTGELFF
NA NA TRBJ2-1 TRBV6-6 TGTGCCAGCAGTTACGGGCAGGGTTACAATGAGCAGTTCTTC CASSYGQGYNEQFF
NA NA TRBJ2-3 TRBV7-2 TGTGCCAGCAGCTTAGGCGGCAACACAGATACGCAGTATTTT CASSLGGNTDTQYF
few NA TRBJ1-3 TRBV5-1 TGCGCCAGCCGCGCAGGCCACTCTGGAAACACCATATATTTT CASRAGHSGNTIYF
NA NA TRBJ1-6 TRBV27 TGTGCCAGCAGTCCCCCTAGATCACCCCTCCACTTT CASSPPRSPLHF
NA NA TRBJ1-4 TRBV2 TGTGCCAGCGTGGAAAGAGGGGGTGAAAAACTGTTTTTT CASVERGGEKLFF
NA NA TRBJ2-3 TRBV24-1 TGTGCCACCTCTGAGCCCCGGGGCACAGATACGCAGTATTTT CATSEPRGTDTQYF
NA TRBD1 TRBJ1-4 TRBV30 TGTGCCTGGAGTAGGACAGGGAATGAAAAACTGTTTTTT CAWSRTGNEKLFF
NA TRBD2 TRBJ2-5 TRBV18 TGTGCCAGCTCAGGGCTGCGGGGGTACCAAGAGACCCAGTACTTC CASSGLRGYQETQYF
NA TRBD2 TRBJ2-2 TRBV28 TGTGCCAGCAGTTTCGGGGGGGTCGGCGGGGAGCTGTTTTTT CASSFGGVGGELFF
NA TRBD1 TRBJ1-1 TRBV2 TGTGCCAGCAGTGGCCGGGACAGTGAAGCTTTCTTT CASSGRDSEAFF
NA TRBD1 TRBJ1-5 TRBV28 TGTGCCAGCAGTCTTTTTTGGACAGGGGGAGATCTCAATCAGCCCCAGCATTTT CASSLFWTGGDLNQPQHF
NA TRBD1 TRBJ2-4 TRBV6-6 TGTGCCAGCAGTTACATGGGACAGGGAAGAAACATTCAGTACTTC CASSYMGQGRNIQYF
NA TRBD2 TRBJ2-4 TRBV7-9 TGTGCCAGCAGCCCCGGGACTAGCGGGAATGAGAACATTCAGTACTTC CASSPGTSGNENIQYF
NA NA TRBJ2-7 TRBV28 TGTGCCTTTCGAAAGACGGGGAGCTACGAGCAGTACTTC CAFRKTGSYEQYF
NA TRBD1 TRBJ2-5 TRBV11-1 TGTGCCAGCAGCTTAGCGGGTCAGGGGGCAGGAGAGACCCAGTACTTC CASSLAGQGAGETQYF
NA TRBD1 TRBJ2-5 TRBV5-1 TGCGCCAGCAGCTCGGGACAGCGCCAAGAGACCCAGTACTTC CASSSGQRQETQYF
few NA TRBJ1-4 TRBV5-1 TGCGCCAGCAGCTTGACTCAGGCAACTAATGAAAAACTGTTTTTT CASSLTQATNEKLFF
once NA TRBJ2-1 TRBV7-9 TGTGCCAGCACGAGACCTCGGCAGGGAAGCTACAATGAGCAGTTCTTC CASTRPRQGSYNEQFF
NA NA TRBJ1-6 TRBV7-8 TGTGCCAGCAGCGTCAACGGGAGGGATTCACCCCTCCACTTT CASSVNGRDSPLHF
NA TRBD1 TRBJ1-6 TRBV5-1 TGCGCCAGCAGAGGAACAGGGGATAATTCACCCCTCCACTTT CASRGTGDNSPLHF
NA NA TRBJ2-5 TRBV25-1 TGTGCCAGCAGTGGCTACGTACAGGTTCAAGAGACCCAGTACTTC CASSGYVQVQETQYF
once TRBD2 TRBJ2-1 TRBV11-2 TGTGCCAGCAGCCCAAGACTAGCGAGACTCACCTACAATGAGCAGTTCTTC CASSPRLARLTYNEQFF
NA NA TRBJ2-3 TRBV3-1/TRBV3-2 TGTGCCAGCAGCCAATTTAGAAATACGCAGTATTTT CASSQFRNTQYF
NA NA TRBJ1-3 TRBV28 TGTGCCAGTATTTCGACTGGGGGCATCGGCACCATATATTTT CASISTGGIGTIYF
NA NA TRBJ1-1 TRBV7-9 TGTGCCAGCAGAGCAAAGCGGGACACTGAAGCTTTCTTT CASRAKRDTEAFF
NA TRBD2 TRBJ2-1 TRBV27 TGTGCCACCTTCCCCACTAGCGGGAGTTCGCAACGTTTCTATGAGCAGTTCTTC CATFPTSGSSQRFYEQFF
NA TRBD1 TRBJ1-2 TRBV9 TGTGCCAGCAGCGTAGGGACAGGGCTCGCCTATGGCTACACCTTC CASSVGTGLAYGYTF
NA TRBD2 TRBJ2-1 TRBV6-5 TGTGCCAGCAGTTACTCGGGGAGGGCCTCTGAGCAGTTCTTC CASSYSGRASEQFF
NA TRBD1 TRBJ1-2 TRBV5-6 TGTGCCAGCAGCTTGGACAGGGGCGACCGGTATGGCTACACCTTC CASSLDRGDRYGYTF
few TRBD1 TRBJ1-4 TRBV28 TGTGCCAGCAGCCTCGTGGGGGACAGGGCGATTGGAAAACTGTTTTTT CASSLVGDRAIGKLFF
NA TRBD1 TRBJ2-3 TRBV27 TGTGCCAGCAGTCCTGACAGGGGATGGACAGATACGCAGTATTTT CASSPDRGWTDTQYF
NA NA TRBJ1-3 TRBV9 TGTGCCAGCAGCGTAGCGGGTAACACCATATATTTT CASSVAGNTIYF